The clone carrying this T cell receptor (beta chain) turned up a few times. Germline assignment: CDR1 MRHNA and CDR2 SNTAGT. CDR3 length: 13 amino acids. Trimming at V came to 5 bases and at J to 4 bases, leaving 0 bases not matched to a gene. The authors' processing: Estimation of nucleated cell counts was performed using reference gene primer amplification. Generated by immunoSEQ multiplex PCR, the TCRdb table keeps only in-frame clones and is missing some. V and J calls and clone size follow that table, whereas D and trimming were derived from the DNA. The repertoire holds approximately 300,000 clones, more than 70% seen once, with about 11% in the top ten. The source of the sample is a study of blood T cell repertoires in COVID-19. As for the study in general: Material from acute and convalescent COVID-19 was sourced from the United States, Italy and Spain. Sample material is recorded as cDNA or gDNA derived from T cells, B-cell-depleted T cells, or PBMCs.

It was during active infection that Seattle patients were enrolled and then longitudinally followed. Specimen: peripheral blood. This TCR was recovered from a young woman with COVID-19, enrolled during active disease. This sequence joins TRBV6-4 and TRBJ2-2, with 8 bases that match TRBD1. CDR3 region: CASSTGGTGELFF. CDR3 in DNA: TGTGCCAGCAGTACAGGGGGCACCGGGGAGCTGTTTTTT.